This T cell receptor (beta chain) is drawn from a study of CD8+ T cells in alopecia areata listed by TCRdb under 2018. Study-level background: Treated patients were enrolled in an open-label pilot trial of oral tofacitinib, 5 to 10 mg twice daily, for moderate-to-severe alopecia areata. TCRbeta CDR3 regions were amplified by immunoSEQ multiplex PCR using 35 Vbeta forward and 13 Jbeta reverse primers. Scalp tissue and sorted CD4+ and CD8+ peripheral blood T cells from patchy and totalis/universalis alopecia areata patients and from healthy controls were covered by human TCRbeta sequencing. Patients received tofacitinib for 6 to 18 months and were then followed off drug for 6 months to check for delayed response and recurrence. Biopsies were taken from tofacitinib-treated patients at baseline and again at 4 and 24 weeks into treatment, and several of those patients also had a later scalp biopsy. The study used high-throughput TCRbeta sequencing to examine T cell clonal expansion in alopecia areata, in both the C3H/HeJ mouse model and human patients. Scalp clonality was compared across normal scalp (n=4), patchy alopecia areata scalp (n=8), and alopecia totalis/universalis scalp (n=8). Disease severity in treated patients was measured with the SALT score, which quantifies the percentage of affected scalp surface area. RNA was extracted with the PAXgene miRNA kit for fixed scalp, the miRNeasy kit for PBMCs, and the RNeasy kit for mouse skin. What the work shows at the level of the full study, not this receptor alone: Tofacitinib significantly lowered scalp clonality and the number of expanded CD8+ clones among the top 100 scalp clones. Many expanded lesional clones were found to persist in scalp and blood during tofacitinib treatment, and relapse after treatment cessation may be partly explained by this persistence. Because the treated cohort was small and had only one nonresponder, larger studies are needed to examine links between baseline CD8+ expansion and response. Shared TCR sequences between patients were less evident than in mice, which may be partly attributable to HLA diversity in the patient population. Higher clonality and more expanded CD8+ clones were observed in lesional scalp than in normal scalp, particularly in alopecia totalis/universalis, a finding suggestive of antigenic drive. Unlike mouse skin, where gammadelta T cells dominate, normal human skin contains resident alphabeta T cells that get sequenced too, which complicates analysis of the scalp TCR repertoire.

The library was built by means of the immunoSEQ multiplex PCR assay. RNA was extracted from all samples and reverse transcribed into cDNA, which served as template for TCR sequencing. SuperScript III was used to make first-strand cDNA, primed with a 2:1 mix of oligo-dT and random hexamers. A synthetic immune receptor repertoire was used to assess amplification bias, and residual bias was removed computationally. From the authors' description of their analysis: Raw reads were preprocessed to remove errors, and CDR3 was defined according to IMGT conventions as the region from the conserved cysteine to phenylalanine. Clonality was calculated as 1 minus Shannon entropy normalized by log2 of the number of productive unique TCRs. Scalp TCRbeta sequences were cross-referenced with sorted blood CD4 and CD8 repertoires so that the CD4 or CD8 identity of scalp clones could be inferred. TCRdb carries this immuneACCESS record with in-frame sequences only. Its versions omit some clonotypes, under half of them owing to an unresolved V gene in the studies checked, with the rest unexplained. V and J calls and clone size follow that table, whereas D and trimming were derived from the DNA. In this sample the table shows under 250,000 clones, roughly 66% of which occur a single time. The ten top clones hold about 1.2% of the sample.

This sample's treatment or condition label indicates: oral pan-JAK inhibitor, 5-10 mg twice daily. Lesional scalp punch biopsies and peripheral blood were obtained from alopecia areata patients. PBMCs were isolated by density centrifugation and stained for CD3, CD4 and CD8, and CD4+ and CD8+ T cells were sorted on a FACSAria. As regards this clone: Its antigen is unknown. Base qualities are missing; no much larger clone stands one base away.

Sequencing used CD4+ T cells sorted from blood, obtained between weeks 44 and 45, from a patient treated with tofacitinib. This clonotype originated in a human donor with alopecia areata.

The nucleotides are TGCAGCGTTACAGGGGGTGCAGATACGCAGTATTTT. This codes for CSVTGGADTQYF. In this chain, TRBV29-1 is recombined with TRBJ2-3; 8 of the junction bases match TRBD1. V is pruned by 5 bases and J by 4 bases, leaving 2 bases of the junction without a gene match. CDR1 and CDR2 were assigned from the germline V gene as SQVTM and ANQGSEA. The cysteine opens and the phenylalanine closes a CDR3 of 12 amino acids. Here the CDR3 DNA is all that survives: 36 bases in frame from base 1.